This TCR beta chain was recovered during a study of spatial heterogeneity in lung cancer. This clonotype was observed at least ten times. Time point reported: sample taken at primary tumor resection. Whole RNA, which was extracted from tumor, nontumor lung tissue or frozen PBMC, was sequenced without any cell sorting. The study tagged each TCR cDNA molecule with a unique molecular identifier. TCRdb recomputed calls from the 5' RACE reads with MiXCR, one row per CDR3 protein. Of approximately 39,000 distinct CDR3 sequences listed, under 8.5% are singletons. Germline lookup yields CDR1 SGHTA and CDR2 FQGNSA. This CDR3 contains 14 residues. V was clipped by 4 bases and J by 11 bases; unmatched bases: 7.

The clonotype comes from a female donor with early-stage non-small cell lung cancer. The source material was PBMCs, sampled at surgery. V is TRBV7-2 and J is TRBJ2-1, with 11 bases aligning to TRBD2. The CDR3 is CASSSSVAGGQQFF. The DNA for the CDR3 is TGTGCCAGCAGCTCCTCAGTAGCGGGAGGGCAGCAGTTCTTC.